The 27 T cell receptor beta chains presented below share a single source sample, sequenced in a study of shared clonotypes between healthy human individuals (dated by TCRdb to 2020 to 2021). Library generation was performed with the immunoSEQ multiplex PCR assay. This immuneACCESS table, as held by TCRdb, lists in-frame sequences with V and J called but not all clones. Of the missing ones, under half trace to an unresolved V gene in checked studies; the others have no known cause. The sample table holds 2,500,000 or so clones, of which roughly 93% were seen once. The top ten clonotypes cover 0.36% of the sample. Material: naive CD4+ T cells from PBMCs. The cell subset or site tag for this specimen amounts to: CD45RA+ positively selected. Every receptor here comes from a young man in good health. Some clones in this sample may be carry-over from other donors' samples.

On this clone: Additional DNA sequences in this sample encode the identical CDR3. The J gene is TRBJ2-3, the V gene TRBV7-2; 7 positions agree with TRBD1. This CDR3 contains 14 residues. V shed 4 bases and J 2 bases; nucleotides not matched to a gene: 3. Germline V gene sequence: CDR1 SGHTA, CDR2 FQGNSA. The DNA of the CDR3 is TGTGCCAGCAGCTCGACAGGGCTCACAGATACGCAGTATTTT. Amino acids: CASSSTGLTDTQYF.

The chain employs TRBV5-4 and TRBJ1-2; no clear D. This CDR3 is 15 amino acids long. Germline values: CDR1 SGHNT, CDR2 YYREEE (reference sequence). V was clipped by 4 bases and J by 4 bases, with 17 bases between them. The CDR3, as DNA: TGTGCCAGCAGCCTTGAATTTGGACGGATCTATGGCTACACCTTC. It translates to CASSLEFGRIYGYTF. Looking up the rest from reference TRBV5-4 and TRBJ1-2 gives the full variable domain: ETGVTQSPTHLIKTRGQQVTLRCSSQSGHNTVSWYQQALGQGPQFIFQYYREEENGRGNFPPRFSGLQFPNYSSELNVNALELDDSALYLCASSLEFGRIYGYTFGSGTRLTVV.

In this sample, this clone turned up once. J is TRBJ1-1 and V is TRBV18, with TRBD1 identical over 7 bases. V shed 2 bases, J shed 0 bases, and the junction held 12 bases outside the gene matches. The CDR3 is 18 amino acids. The germline V gene has CDR1 KGHSH and CDR2 LQKENI. The CDR3 here is CASSPRQGKRLMNTEAFF. CDR3 sequence (DNA): TGTGCCAGCTCACCAAGACAGGGAAAAAGGCTGATGAACACTGAAGCTTTCTTT.

The chain uses TRBV7-7 and TRBJ2-3; TRBD2 might be the D (6 bases). This CDR3 comprises 15 residues. CDR1 is SSHAT and CDR2 is FNYEAQ in the germline V gene (reference sequence). The germline V and J ends were trimmed by 0 bases and 5 bases, with 12 bases remaining between them. CDR3 nucleotides: TGTGCCAGCAGCTTAGCACTAGCAGACGGAGATACGCAGTATTTT. Residues: CASSLALADGDTQYF. The full variable domain, with the rest looked up from reference TRBV7-7 and TRBJ2-3, is GAGVSQSPRYKVTKRGQDVTLRCDPISSHATLYWYQQALGQGPEFLTYFNYEAQPDKSGLPSDRFSAERPEGSISTLTIQRTEQRDSAMYRCASSLALADGDTQYFGPGTRLTVL.

The rearrangement joins TRBV7-9 to TRBJ1-1; 8 nucleotides line up with TRBD1. Germline CDR1 is SEHNR and CDR2 is FQNEAQ (reference sequence). J lost 10 bases, V lost 3 bases, and 10 bases had no gene match. The CDR3 is 14 amino acids. The CDR3 coding sequence is TGTGCCAGCAGCTTGGACAGGGAGGCCCGGAGAGCTTTCTTT. It specifies CASSLDREARRAFF. Based on the CDR3 plus reference TRBV7-9 and TRBJ1-1, the full variable domain is DTGVSQNPRHKITKRGQNVTFRCDPISEHNRLYWYRQTLGQGPEFLTYFQNEAQLEKSRLLSDRFSAERPKGSFSTLEIQRTEQGDSAMYLCASSLDREARRAFFGQGTRLTVV.

A few counts support this clone. The V call is TRBV28, the J call TRBJ2-3, with 12 positions matching TRBD2. This CDR3 contains 18 residues. CDR1 and CDR2 from the germline V gene are MDHEN and SYDVKM. V lost 4 bases, J lost 1 base, and 9 bases stayed unmatched. In DNA form, the CDR3 reads TGTGCCAGCAGTTCTTCTAGCGGGAGGGCCTATGGCACAGATACGCAGTATTTT. Translation gives CASSSSSGRAYGTDTQYF.

As concerns this clone: Distinct nucleotide sequences in the sample also encode this CDR3. The chain uses TRBV7-9 and TRBJ2-7; D is unresolved. Germline V lookup: CDR1 SEHNR, CDR2 FQNEAQ (reference sequence). Trimming removed 2 bases at V and 3 bases at J, with 5 bases between. CDR3 length equals 12 residues. The CDR3 region has the DNA TGTGCCAGCAGCTTAACAGACTACGAGCAGTACTTC. Protein product: CASSLTDYEQYF.

This clone was observed a few times. This sample includes further DNA sequences coding for the same CDR3. The CDR3 spells CASSATTNTEAFF. The CDR3 nucleotides read TGTGCCAGCAGCGCCACAACGAACACTGAAGCTTTCTTT. V usage is TRBV9 and J usage is TRBJ1-1; D gene uncertain. Trimming left V 3 bases short and J 1 base short, with 7 bases between. CDR3 length: 13 amino acids. CDR1 is SGDLS, CDR2 YYNGEE, per germline.

This clone appeared a few times. The sample contains more than one DNA sequence encoding this CDR3. The genes are TRBV7-2 and TRBJ2-7; D is ambiguous. Deletions cut 2 bases from V and 0 bases from J, with 8 bases between. Germline CDR1 SGHTA, CDR2 FQGNSA. This CDR3 has 14 residues. In nucleotides, the CDR3 is TGTGCCAGCAGCTTATCATCCTCCTCCTACGAGCAGTACTTC. This sequence encodes CASSLSSSSYEQYF.

This chain links TRBV2 with TRBJ2-4; possibly TRBD2 for D (6 bases). V was pared by 2 bases and J by 3 bases, with 23 bases between. The CDR3 consists of 19 residues. Germline V gene lookup returns CDR1 SNHLY and CDR2 FYNNEI. The CDR3, as DNA: TGTGCCAGCAGTGAAACGAGTTTCGCGGGGTACCGTGTCAAAAACATTCAGTACTTC. It yields the protein CASSETSFAGYRVKNIQYF.

A word on this clone: The same CDR3 can be traced to other DNA sequences in this sample. V usage is TRBV5-1 and J usage is TRBJ2-7; D uncertain. The CDR3 is made up of 12 amino acids. Germline V gene lookup returns CDR1 SGHRS and CDR2 YFSETQ. With 3 bases removed from V and 2 bases from J, the gap between germline ends came to 6 bases. The chain's CDR3 is CASSSTTYEQYF. The CDR3 coding sequence is TGCGCCAGCAGCTCCACTACCTACGAGCAGTACTTC.

The V call is TRBV6-5, the J call TRBJ1-4; TRBD1 matches 9 bases. V shed 2 bases, J shed 8 bases, and the junction held 9 bases outside the gene matches. The CDR3 is 16 residues long. Per the germline V gene, CDR1 is MNHEY and CDR2 is SVGAGI. CDR3: CASSYETGTGREKLFF. CDR3 DNA sequence: TGTGCCAGCAGTTACGAGACCGGGACAGGGAGGGAAAAACTGTTTTTT.

V and J are TRBV6-5 and TRBJ1-4; tentative D call: TRBD1 (5 bases). The CDR3 has 14 residues. Trimming stripped 8 bases from V and 1 base from J, with 11 bases between. In germline, CDR1 is MNHEY, CDR2 SVGAGI. In DNA, the CDR3 is TGTGCCAGCCGCGTTGGGGGAACTAATGAAAAACTGTTTTTT. This translates into CASRVGGTNEKLFF.

This clone was counted a few times. The chain couples TRBV7-9 to TRBJ1-1; unclear D gene. This CDR3 spans 13 amino acids. Trimming removed 3 bases at V and 2 bases at J, with 7 bases between. CDR1 is SEHNR and CDR2 is FQNEAQ in the germline V gene (reference sequence). The CDR3: CASSFFRNTEAFF. Here the CDR3 DNA reads TGTGCCAGCAGCTTCTTCCGAAACACTGAAGCTTTCTTT.

CDR3 residues: CASSLVRSLDYGYTF. CDR3 DNA: TGTGCCAGCAGTTTAGTTAGGTCCTTAGACTATGGCTACACCTTC. This chain uses TRBV28 with TRBJ1-2, with unresolved D. V was trimmed by 2 bases and J by 3 bases, leaving 13 bases between them. This CDR3 has 15 amino acids. The germline V gene encodes CDR1 MDHEN and CDR2 SYDVKM.

The chain carries TRBV30 and TRBJ2-7, with a weak D call TRBD2 (5 bases). This CDR3 contains 15 residues. V was clipped by 0 bases and J by 2 bases, with 14 bases between them. Germline V CDR1 and CDR2: GTSNPN, SVGIG (reference sequence). For the CDR3, the DNA is TGTGCCTGGAGTGTACGGGGTATTACTGCCTACGAGCAGTACTTC. Translation: CAWSVRGITAYEQYF.

The rearrangement joins TRBV28 to TRBJ2-7, with D possibly being TRBD2 (6 bases). Between the trimmed V and J ends, which lost 2 bases and 2 bases, there was a span of 13 bases. The CDR3 has 15 residues. Per germline, CDR1 MDHEN and CDR2 SYDVKM. This chain's CDR3 is CASSLGASVTYEQYF. The CDR3 DNA follows: TGTGCCAGCAGTTTAGGGGCTAGCGTAACCTACGAGCAGTACTTC.

The genes are TRBV28 and TRBJ2-6; TRBD2 matches 7 bases. The CDR3 is made up of 16 amino acids. With 7 bases clipped from V and 2 bases from J, the junction kept 8 bases outside the gene matches. The V gene's germline CDR1 is MDHEN and CDR2 SYDVKM. The CDR3 DNA reads TGTGCCAGCATGGAGGGAGGGCCCCCTGGGGCCAACGTCCTGACTTTC. This gives the protein CASMEGGPPGANVLTF.

The chain employs TRBV10-3 and TRBJ2-7; 9 nucleotides agree with TRBD2. This CDR3 is 16 amino acids long. The germline V gene encodes CDR1 ENHRY and CDR2 SYGVKD. Trimming took 3 bases from V and 3 from J; bases not matched to a gene: 9. The CDR3 spells CAISEPPGTSRYEQYF. The CDR3 DNA follows: TGTGCCATCAGTGAACCGCCCGGGACTAGCCGCTACGAGCAGTACTTC.

This chain connects TRBV7-2 to TRBJ2-1; TRBD2 matches 12 bases. J gave up 7 bases and V 5 bases, and 12 bases lay outside the gene matches. The CDR3 has 17 residues. The germline V gene encodes CDR1 SGHTA and CDR2 FQGNSA. The DNA of the CDR3 is TGTGCCAGCAGCACCCGACTAGCGGGGGCTTCGTGGAATGAGCAGTTCTTC. It translates to CASSTRLAGASWNEQFF.

The gene calls are TRBV10-3 and TRBJ2-3; a weak D match, TRBD1 (5 bases). Germline V gene lookup returns CDR1 ENHRY and CDR2 SYGVKD. The CDR3 length is 15 residues. The V end was cut by 7 bases, the J end by 2 bases, with 16 bases between. CDR3 loop: CAINAQGGVTDTQYF. CDR3 coding DNA: TGTGCCATCAACGCTCAGGGTGGAGTCACAGATACGCAGTATTTT.

V and J are TRBV5-1 and TRBJ2-7, with D perhaps matching TRBD1 or TRBD2 (5 bases each). Germline CDR1 SGHRS, CDR2 YFSETQ. The CDR3 is 13 amino acids. Trimming took 4 bases from V and 6 from J, leaving 14 bases between them. The CDR3 protein is CASSGTRTGEQYF. The CDR3 nucleotides read TGCGCCAGCAGCGGGACCCGAACGGGCGAGCAGTACTTC.

This clone has just a few counts. V usage is TRBV9 and J usage is TRBJ1-1, with D perhaps matching TRBD1 (5 bases). This CDR3 spans 14 amino acids. The germline V and J ends were trimmed by 4 bases and 1 base, with 11 bases remaining between them. The germline V gene encodes CDR1 SGDLS and CDR2 YYNGEE. CDR3 region: CASSTQTANTEAFF. The CDR3 nucleotides are TGTGCCAGCAGCACCCAGACAGCGAACACTGAAGCTTTCTTT.

The CDR3 bases are TGTGCCAGCAGTAGTATTAAAGGGAATCAGCCCCAGCATTTT. Translated, it gives CASSSIKGNQPQHF. The chain combines TRBV2 with TRBJ1-5; D call uncertain. V was pared by 5 bases and J by 4 bases, with 12 bases between. The CDR3 extends over 14 amino acids. Per germline, CDR1 SNHLY and CDR2 FYNNEI.

The chain recombines TRBV29-1 with TRBJ2-1; the match to TRBD1 covers 9 bases. Unmatched junction bases numbered 4, after V lost 7 bases and J lost 0 bases. Looked up from germline, CDR1 is SQVTM and CDR2 is ANQGSEA. This CDR3 region has 14 residues. The CDR3 sequence: CSAGQGSSYNEQFF. The CDR3 coding sequence is TGCAGCGCAGGACAGGGGAGCTCCTACAATGAGCAGTTCTTC.

The V and J genes are TRBV2 and TRBJ2-5, with 10 bases lining up with TRBD1. The V and J ends lost 11 bases and 1 base, in that order; junction bases with no gene match: 10. CDR1 SNHLY and CDR2 FYNNEI come from the germline V gene. This CDR3 contains 15 residues. The DNA for the CDR3 is TGTGCCGGCACATCCGGGACAGGGGCCCAAGAGACCCAGTACTTC. Its translation is CAGTSGTGAQETQYF.

V and J are TRBV11-3 and TRBJ2-1; tentatively, D is TRBD1 (6 bases). Germline CDR1 and CDR2: SGHNT and YENEEA. This CDR3 is 16 amino acids long. Trimming cost V 0 bases and J 4 bases, with 13 bases left between them. The CDR3 coding sequence is TGTGCCAGCAGCTTAGACGGGTTACAGGGTTACAATGAGCAGTTCTTC. This sequence encodes CASSLDGLQGYNEQFF.